Listed below are T cell receptor beta chains from one sample, sequenced in a study of blood T cells in healthy people across ages. Using its own MiXCR run on the 5' RACE reads, TCRdb lists one record per CDR3 protein. Of hundreds of thousands of distinct CDR3 sequences in the sample, 45% to 60% were seen once. Material for sequencing was blood. The receptors stem from a woman at least 80 years old in good health. The CDR3 runs from the conserved cysteine through the conserved F or W. The D gene is left open where the match is weak. Part of the rows lack a size; the others show once, few, many or a class for expanded clones.

>TRBJ2-7|TRBV5-1|-|TRBD2
TGCGCCAGCAGGGGCCAAGCGGGAGTCGACGAGCAGTACTTC
CASRGQAGVDEQYF
>TRBJ2-3|TRBV20-1|-|TRBD2
TGCAGTGCTAGAGATCGGCCTAGCGGGAATGTCACAGATACGCAGTATTTT
CSARDRPSGNVTDTQYF
>TRBJ1-5|TRBV6-6|many|-
TGTGCCAGCAGTTACGGGGCAGGGATGGGCAATCAGCCCCAGCATTTT
CASSYGAGMGNQPQHF
>TRBJ2-5|TRBV12-3/TRBV12-4|-|TRBD2
TGTGCCAGCAGCCTTAGCGGGGGGCGGAGAGAGACCCAGTACTTC
CASSLSGGRRETQYF
>TRBJ1-2|TRBV12-3/TRBV12-4|-|TRBD1
TGTGCCAGCAGTTGGGGGACAGGGTCCTATGGCTACACCTTC
CASSWGTGSYGYTF
>TRBJ1-2|TRBV10-3|many|-
TGTGCCATCAGTGGAGGGGGCTATGGCTACACCTTC
CAISGGGYGYTF
>TRBJ2-3|TRBV7-2|many|-
TGTGCCAGCAGCTTAGGTTTTTCAACAGATACGCAGTATTTT
CASSLGFSTDTQYF
>TRBJ1-5|TRBV7-9|-|-
TGTGCCAGCAGCTTCGGGGCTTTTAGCAATCAGCCCCAGCATTTT
CASSFGAFSNQPQHF
>TRBJ2-3|TRBV25-1|-|-
TGTGCCAGCAGTGATCGGCTAGGTTCAGATACGCAGTATTTT
CASSDRLGSDTQYF
>TRBJ2-7|TRBV25-1|-|-
TGTGCCAGCAGTGAGGTGAGGGCTAACGAGCAGTACTTC
CASSEVRANEQYF
>TRBJ2-2|TRBV4-1|-|TRBD1
TGCGCCAGCAGCCAAGATAGGGACAGTAACACCGGGGAGCTGTTTTTT
CASSQDRDSNTGELFF
>TRBJ2-7|TRBV29-1|-|TRBD1
TGCAGCGTTATCCGGGACAGGGGGCGGGATGAGCAGTACTTC
CSVIRDRGRDEQYF
>TRBJ2-7|TRBV13|-|-
TGTGCCAGCAGCCTAAATAGGGACGAGCAGTACTTC
CASSLNRDEQYF
>TRBJ2-7|TRBV4-2|-|-
TGTGCCTGCAGCCAAGATCGATCCTACGAGCAGTACTTC
CACSQDRSYEQYF
>TRBJ1-1|TRBV5-1|many|-
TGCGCCAGCAACGCAGGGGTAAACACTGAAGCTTTCTTT
CASNAGVNTEAFF
>TRBJ2-7|TRBV7-2|-|-
TGTGCCAGCAGCTCAGAGCTCAGGGGTACCATATCCTACGAGCAGTACTTC
CASSSELRGTISYEQYF
>TRBJ2-3|TRBV9|few|-
TGTGCCAGCGGGGTAAGCGCCGATACGCAGTATTTT
CASGVSADTQYF
>TRBJ2-3|TRBV11-2|-|TRBD2
TGTGCCAGCAGCCCTAGCGGGGTTGGCACAGATACGCAGTATTTT
CASSPSGVGTDTQYF
>TRBJ1-6|TRBV10-3|once|TRBD1
TGTGCCGTCAGTGCACAGGGGCGCCGGGGCAATTCACCCCTCCACTTT
CAVSAQGRRGNSPLHF
>TRBJ2-5|TRBV28|-|-
TGTGCCAGCAGCTCCGAAGGCGAGGACCCCTCGGGTGAGCAGTACTTC
CASSSEGEDPSGEQYF
>TRBJ2-1|TRBV5-1|many|TRBD2
TGCGCCAGCAGCTTGGCCAAAGCGGGAGATGAGCAGTTCTTC
CASSLAKAGDEQFF
>TRBJ2-5|TRBV28|-|-
TGTGCCAGCAGTCTCAAAAGTAGTCTAGCGCTAGAGACCCAGTACTTC
CASSLKSSLALETQYF
>TRBJ2-7|TRBV4-3|-|-
TGCGCCAGCAGCCAAGATCCGGGGACGTACGAGCAGTACTTC
CASSQDPGTYEQYF
>TRBJ2-5|TRBV4-1|-|TRBD2
TGCGCCAGCAGCCAAGATCAGCGGGGGCCTCAAGAGACCCAGTACTTC
CASSQDQRGPQETQYF
>TRBJ2-7|TRBV6-5|many|-
TGTGCCAACTGTCCCCTGGGGCAGTACTTC
CANCPLGQYF
>TRBJ1-2|TRBV25-1|many|-
TGTGCCAGCAGTGAATCCAGGCAGGGCTATGGCTACACCTTC
CASSESRQGYGYTF
>TRBJ1-1|TRBV7-3|many|TRBD1
TGTGCCAGCAGCCTGGACAGGACCACTGAAGCTTTCTTT
CASSLDRTTEAFF
>TRBJ2-7|TRBV2|-|TRBD1
TGTGCCAGCAGTGCGTGGGACAGGAGGGGTTACGAGCAGTACTTC
CASSAWDRRGYEQYF
>TRBJ1-2|TRBV20-1|-|-
TGCAGTGCTAGCCCAGACCTCTATGGCTACACCTTC
CSASPDLYGYTF
>TRBJ2-5|TRBV3-1|-|TRBD1
TGTGCCAGCAGCGAGACAGGGGAGATCTACAATGAGCCGTACTTC
CASSETGEIYNEPYF
>TRBJ2-1|TRBV9|-|-
TGTGCCAGCAGCGTAGAGGGGGGGAGTGAGCAGTTCTTC
CASSVEGGSEQFF
>TRBJ1-1|TRBV7-2|-|-
TGTGCCAGCAGCTTCCCCCAGGAGAAAGCTTTCTTT
CASSFPQEKAFF
>TRBJ2-3|TRBV7-3|-|-
TGTGCCAGCAGCTTAAAGGGAGGAGGGGGTCTAACTAGCACAGATACGCGGTATTTT
CASSLKGGGGLTSTDTRYF
>TRBJ2-1|TRBV7-9|many|-
TGTGCCAGCAGCACAACAGAGGCTTCTAGCTCCTACAATGAGCAGTTCTTC
CASSTTEASSSYNEQFF
>TRBJ2-7|TRBV7-9|-|TRBD2
TGTGCCAGCAGCCCTAAGCGGGGGGCCGGGGTCTTCGAGCAGTACTTC
CASSPKRGAGVFEQYF
>TRBJ2-3|TRBV20-1|-|-
TGCAGTGCCCTCAGACGCACACGCACAGATACGCAGTATTTT
CSALRRTRTDTQYF
>TRBJ2-7|TRBV20-1|-|-
TGCAGTGCTAGACCTAGCCGGGGCGTCTCCTACGAGCAGTACTTC
CSARPSRGVSYEQYF
>TRBJ1-1|TRBV29-1|many|-
TGCAGCCTAAGATCCTCCTGGGGGACTGAAGCTTTCTTT
CSLRSSWGTEAFF
>TRBJ1-2|TRBV7-2|many|TRBD1
TGTGCCAGCAGCTTAGTGGGACAGGGGGCTTTCTATGGCTACACCTTC
CASSLVGQGAFYGYTF
>TRBJ2-3|TRBV12-3/TRBV12-4|-|-
TGTGCCAGCAGCGCCAGTTCCGGGGCAGATACGCAGTATTTT
CASSASSGADTQYF
>TRBJ2-5|TRBV2|-|TRBD2
TGTGCCAGCAGTCATTCGAGCGGGGGCACCTCAAAGACCCAGTACTTC
CASSHSSGGTSKTQYF
>TRBJ1-2|TRBV20-1|-|-
TGCAGTGCTAGCGCTTCGACAGGAATCTATGGCTACACCTTC
CSASASTGIYGYTF
>TRBJ2-1|TRBV29-1|-|-
TGCAGCGTTGAAATGCAGGGTTTGGAGCAGTTCTTC
CSVEMQGLEQFF
>TRBJ2-7|TRBV5-1|many|-
TGCGCCAGCAGCTTGGTTAGCCAGGGATACTACGAGCAGTACTTC
CASSLVSQGYYEQYF
>TRBJ2-3|TRBV29-1|-|-
TGCAGCGTTAACCCTGCTACAGATACGCAGTATTTT
CSVNPATDTQYF
>TRBJ2-1|TRBV7-9|many|-
TGTGCCAGCAGCGATCAGATTTCCAGAGCCTACAATGAGCAGTTCTTC
CASSDQISRAYNEQFF
>TRBJ2-2|TRBV7-3|-|-
TGTGCCAGCAGCTTCACAGGATCGAACACCGGGGAGCTGTTTTTT
CASSFTGSNTGELFF
>TRBJ1-5|TRBV20-1|many|-
TGCAGTGCAGTCCCACAGGGAGAGGTTCAGCCCCAGCATTTT
CSAVPQGEVQPQHF
>TRBJ1-2|TRBV28|-|-
TGTGCCAGCAGTTTATTTCCAGGAGGGGATAACTATGGCTACACCTTC
CASSLFPGGDNYGYTF
>TRBJ2-2|TRBV10-3|once|-
TGTGCCAATCCCAGTGGGACCAGGGCTGAGGGCACCGGGGAGCTGTTTTTT
CANPSGTRAEGTGELFF
>TRBJ2-1|TRBV18|few|-
TGTGCCAGCTCACCAAACCAACGGTATGAGCAGTTCTTC
CASSPNQRYEQFF
>TRBJ2-5|TRBV5-5|-|-
TGTGCCAGCAGCTTGGCCGTTGGGTTACAAGAGACCCAGTACTTC
CASSLAVGLQETQYF
>TRBJ2-1|TRBV7-9|-|-
TGTGCCAGCAGCTTGCGAGGGGGGGCTAGCTCCTACAATGAGCAGTTCTTC
CASSLRGGASSYNEQFF
>TRBJ2-1|TRBV25-1|-|-
TGTGCCAGCAGTGGGTGGCAGCGATACAATGAGCAGTTCTTC
CASSGWQRYNEQFF
>TRBJ1-2|TRBV2|-|-
TGTGCCAGCAGCGTAAAGCCTAACTATGGCTACACCTTC
CASSVKPNYGYTF
>TRBJ1-2|TRBV6-5|-|-
TGTGCCAGCAGTTACTCGACAGTAGCTAACTATGGCTACACCTTC
CASSYSTVANYGYTF
>TRBJ2-1|TRBV3-1|many|TRBD1
TGTGCCAGCAGCCCCGCGGACAGGGGCGCCAATGAGCAGTTCTTC
CASSPADRGANEQFF
>TRBJ2-7|TRBV24-1|-|-
TGTGCCACCAGTGCTCTGGGGGGTGCTGCCTACAATGAGCAGTACTTC
CATSALGGAAYNEQYF
>TRBJ2-1|TRBV6-2/TRBV6-3|once|-
TGTGCCAGCAGGGTCATTAGCAATGAGCGGTTCTTC
CASRVISNERFF
>TRBJ2-5|TRBV27|-|TRBD1
TGTGCCAGCAGTTCGGACAGGGGGCGCAGAGAGACCCAGTACTTC
CASSSDRGRRETQYF